This TCR beta chain is from a study of shared T cell receptors in the human thymus. The V gene's germline CDR1 is MGHDK and CDR2 SYGVNS. V lost 4 bases to trimming and J lost 3 bases, with 12 bases between them. This CDR3 is 14 amino acids long. The assay was immunoSEQ multiplex PCR, and TCRdb's table has in-frame clones only and misses some. This sample has 450,000 to 650,000 clones, with around 78% found just once. This same sample was also part of a study on human thymus T cells. From that second work: The thymus was resected at corrective cardiac surgery. Thymic and blood repertoires seemed to show skewed V and J gene use.

The rearrangement joins TRBV25-1 to TRBJ2-5; tentative D call: TRBD2 (6 bases). The origin of this receptor is a boy less than two years old with a congenital heart defect. Sequencing was performed on thymocytes. DNA for the CDR3: TGTGCCAGCAGTGGGAGGGATACCAAAGAGACCCAGTACTTC. Protein sequence: CASSGRDTKETQYF.